Shown below are 32 T cell receptor beta chains from a single sample sequenced in a study of cytomegalovirus exposure and HLA in healthy donors. Generated by immunoSEQ multiplex PCR, the TCRdb table keeps only in-frame clones and is missing some. The repertoire holds 47,000 or so clones, with about 91% as singletons. The sample consisted of PBMCs. Receptors originate from a man younger than 35 in good health and CMV-seronegative.

The chain has TRBV28 and TRBJ1-5; tentatively, D is TRBD1 (5 bases). Germline V gene data show CDR1 as MDHEN and CDR2 as SYDVKM. The CDR3 contains 13 residues. Trimming left V 6 bases short and J 6 bases short, with 12 bases between. CDR3 bases: TGTGCCAGCAGGGGCAGGGTAACTCAGCCCCAGCATTTT. Translated: CASRGRVTQPQHF.

This chain connects TRBV28 to TRBJ2-7; 7 nucleotides agree with TRBD1. The ends lost 5 bases at V and 4 bases at J; junction bases unmatched: 11. Germline lookup yields CDR1 MDHEN and CDR2 SYDVKM. The CDR3 contains 15 residues. The CDR3 reads CASSIPGTATYEQYF. The CDR3 coding sequence is TGTGCCAGCAGTATACCCGGGACAGCGACTTACGAGCAGTACTTC.

This clone was picked up one time. The J gene is TRBJ1-5, the V gene TRBV2; no reliable D call. Trimming removed 1 base from V and 8 bases from J, with 12 bases in between. Looked up from germline, CDR1 is SNHLY and CDR2 is FYNNEI. This CDR3 comprises 14 residues. Written as DNA, the CDR3 is TGTGCCAGCAGTGAAGTGTTAGTTAGTGAGCCCCAGCATTTT. This gives the protein CASSEVLVSEPQHF.

The chain joins TRBV4-2 to TRBJ1-4, with D tentatively TRBD1 (5 bases). This CDR3 contains 20 residues. Trimming shortened V by 0 bases and J by 3 bases, and 23 bases separated the two germline ends. The germline V gene has CDR1 LGHNA and CDR2 YNFKEQ. The CDR3 coding sequence is TGTGCCAGCAGCCAAGATCCCCGAAAAGTGTGGGGCCGTGCTAATGAAAAACTGTTTTTT. It yields the protein CASSQDPRKVWGRANEKLFF.

The chain is built from TRBV6-5 and TRBJ2-1; 11 nucleotides agree with TRBD1. V dropped 6 bases and J dropped 4; count of bases not matched to a gene: 5. The CDR3 covers 15 residues. From germline, CDR1 is MNHEY and CDR2 SVGAGI. The CDR3 sequence: CASSRTGGPYNEQFF. DNA for the CDR3: TGTGCCAGCAGCCGGACAGGGGGCCCTTACAATGAGCAGTTCTTC.

The V call is TRBV28, the J call TRBJ2-7; 7 bases map to TRBD2. Germline V CDR1 and CDR2: MDHEN, SYDVKM. The V gene end was trimmed by 6 bases and the J gene end by 3 bases; junction bases not matched to a gene: 17. This CDR3 is built from 17 residues. This chain's CDR3 is CASRDPTPGTTFYEQYF. The CDR3 coding sequence is TGTGCCAGCAGGGATCCGACACCCGGGACTACCTTCTACGAGCAGTACTTC.

The chain employs TRBV18 and TRBJ2-2, with D perhaps TRBD2 (5 bases). The V end lost 2 bases, the J end lost 5 bases, and 15 bases lay between the germline ends. The CDR3 loop spans 16 amino acids. In germline, CDR1 is KGHSH, CDR2 LQKENI. This CDR3 is CASSPLSETGTGELFF. The CDR3 DNA reads as TGTGCCAGCTCACCATTAAGTGAAACGGGGACCGGGGAGCTGTTTTTT. The full variable domain, with the rest looked up from reference TRBV18 and TRBJ2-2, is NAGVMQNPRHLVRRRGQEARLRCSPMKGHSHVYWYRQLPEEGLKFMVYLQKENIIDESGMPKERFSAEFPKEGPSILRIQQVVRGDSAAYFCASSPLSETGTGELFFGEGSRLTVL.

The chain employs TRBV4-2 and TRBJ1-2, with TRBD1 identical over 8 bases. V shed 5 bases and J 4 bases; nucleotides not matched to a gene: 6. Germline loops: CDR1 LGHNA, CDR2 YNFKEQ. CDR3 size: 14 residues. This chain's CDR3 is CASSTRQGPYGYTF. CDR3 nucleotide sequence: TGTGCCAGCAGCACCCGACAGGGGCCCTATGGCTACACCTTC.

V is TRBV28 and J is TRBJ1-1; 8 bases map to TRBD1. V shed 4 bases and J 1 base; nucleotides not matched to a gene: 11. Germline V CDR1 and CDR2: MDHEN, SYDVKM. This CDR3 spans 17 amino acids. CDR3 DNA sequence: TGTGCCAGCAGTTCCCCCATCAGACAGGGGTCGAACACTGAAGCTTTCTTT. Encoded protein: CASSSPIRQGSNTEAFF.

V usage is TRBV10-1 and J usage is TRBJ2-3; TRBD2 agrees at 9 bases. The germline V gene has CDR1 WNHNN and CDR2 SYGVQD (reference sequence). Trimming cost V 2 bases and J 7 bases; bases outside gene matches: 10. This CDR3 is built from 16 residues. The CDR3 here is CASSEIGIAGANTQYF. The CDR3 region has the DNA TGCGCCAGCAGTGAGATAGGAATAGCGGGAGCAAATACGCAGTATTTT.

The chain uses TRBV11-1 and TRBJ2-1; 11 positions agree with TRBD2. After removal of 1 base from V and 5 bases from J, the junction contained 4 bases not matched to a gene. This CDR3 comprises 16 residues. Germline assignment: CDR1 SGHAT and CDR2 FQDESV (reference sequence). The CDR3 here is CASSLVAGGPNNEQFF. CDR3 nucleotides: TGTGCCAGCAGCTTAGTAGCGGGAGGGCCCAACAATGAGCAGTTCTTC.

This clone was counted a single time. The chain links TRBV7-8 to TRBJ2-7, with D unresolved. The CDR3 length is 14 residues. Germline lookup yields CDR1 SGHVS and CDR2 FQNEAQ. The V end was cut by 1 base, the J end by 5 bases, with 12 bases between. CDR3 bases: TGTGCCAGCAGCTTAGGTGACTCCAACCACGAGCAGTACTTC. Amino acid sequence: CASSLGDSNHEQYF. Variable domain in full (rest from reference TRBV7-8 and TRBJ2-7): GAGVSQSPRYKVAKRGQDVALRCDPISGHVSLFWYQQALGQGPEFLTYFQNEAQLDKSGLPSDRFFAERPEGSVSTLKIQRTQQEDSAVYLCASSLGDSNHEQYFGPGTRLTVT.

The chain combines TRBV10-2 with TRBJ2-6; TRBD1 is a possible D gene (6 bases). The CDR3 is made up of 15 amino acids. Per germline, CDR1 WSHSY and CDR2 SAAADI. V was trimmed by 6 bases and J by 2 bases, leaving 11 bases between them. The CDR3 spells CASSERTAGANVLTF. Here the CDR3 DNA reads TGCGCCAGCAGCGAAAGGACAGCTGGGGCCAACGTCCTGACTTTC.

J is TRBJ2-7 and V is TRBV7-8; 8 positions match TRBD1. The CDR3 sequence is 14 residues long. With V trimmed by 1 base and J by 11 bases, 10 bases remained unmatched. Germline V gene data show CDR1 as SGHVS and CDR2 as FQNEAQ. The CDR3 coding sequence is TGTGCCAGCAGCTTAGGGCAGGGGGCGGCTTATAAGTACTTC. It specifies CASSLGQGAAYKYF. The full variable domain, completed using reference TRBV7-8 and TRBJ2-7, is GAGVSQSPRYKVAKRGQDVALRCDPISGHVSLFWYQQALGQGPEFLTYFQNEAQLDKSGLPSDRFFAERPEGSVSTLKIQRTQQEDSAVYLCASSLGQGAAYKYFGPGTRLTVT.

V is TRBV28 and J is TRBJ2-2, with D possibly being TRBD1 (6 bases). Trimming removed 4 bases from V and 4 bases from J, with 19 bases in between. Germline V gene lookup returns CDR1 MDHEN and CDR2 SYDVKM. The CDR3 consists of 17 residues. The CDR3 nucleotides read TGTGCCAGCAGTTCCCCCCAACCAGGGGTCGGCACCGGGGAGCTGTTTTTT. It is translated as CASSSPQPGVGTGELFF.

V and J are TRBV10-3 and TRBJ2-3; 11 bases fit TRBD2. The V gene end was trimmed by 3 bases and the J gene end by 4 bases; junction bases not matched to a gene: 9. CDR1 is ENHRY, CDR2 SYGVKD, per germline. This CDR3 has 17 amino acids. In DNA form, the CDR3 reads TGTGCCATCAGTGAAATAGCGGGAGGGCGTGGTTCAGATACGCAGTATTTT. Residues: CAISEIAGGRGSDTQYF.

V gene TRBV10-1 combines with J gene TRBJ2-3; TRBD2 aligns across 10 bases. CDR3 size: 15 residues. V was clipped by 8 bases and J by 3 bases; unmatched bases: 8. Germline V gene sequence: CDR1 WNHNN, CDR2 SYGVQD (reference sequence). As DNA, the CDR3 is TGCGCCAGCCAAAATAGCGGGAGGAAGACAGATACGCAGTATTTT. Protein: CASQNSGRKTDTQYF.

This rearrangement joins TRBV19 to TRBJ2-1; tentative D call: TRBD1 (5 bases). V lost 5 bases and J lost 4, with 12 bases in between. The CDR3 extends over 14 amino acids. In germline, CDR1 is LNHDA, CDR2 SQIVND (reference sequence). This CDR3 reads CASSARQNYNEQFF. In DNA, the CDR3 is TGTGCCAGTAGTGCCCGACAGAATTACAATGAGCAGTTCTTC.

The J gene is TRBJ2-2, the V gene TRBV27; perhaps TRBD1 as D (5 bases). The ends were cut back, 9 bases at V and 4 bases at J, with 18 bases in the middle. The CDR3 contains 15 residues. Germline V gene lookup returns CDR1 MNHEY and CDR2 SMNVEV (reference sequence). CDR3 in amino acids: CASGAWPRGTGELFF. CDR3 bases: TGTGCCAGTGGGGCGTGGCCTAGAGGCACCGGGGAGCTGTTTTTT.

This clone was seen once. A junction boundary mismatches the germline segment, possibly from a read error. The chain couples TRBV7-7 to TRBJ2-1; 11 positions match TRBD2. The CDR3 runs 15 residues. Germline V gives CDR1 SSHAT, CDR2 FNYEAQ (reference sequence). Here the CDR3 DNA reads TGTGCTAGCAGCTTAGCGGGGGGGGTACACAATGAGCAGTTCTTC. It yields the protein CASSLAGGVHNEQFF.

This rearrangement joins TRBV21-1 to TRBJ2-3; the D call TRBD1 from the table was never checked on the DNA. TRBV21-1 is termed a pseudogene. The CDR3 loop spans 16 amino acids. CDR3 sequence reads: CASRGQGTTSTDTQYF. CDR3 coding DNA: TGTGCCAGCAGAGGACAGGGGACTACTAGCACAGATACGCAGTATTTT.

V gene TRBV4-3 combines with J gene TRBJ2-3, with D uncertain. CDR1 and CDR2 (germline): LGHNA, YSLEER. The CDR3 has 14 residues. Trimming pared 0 bases from V and 0 bases from J, leaving 4 bases between. Here the CDR3 reads CASSQDPSTDTQYF. The CDR3 DNA is TGCGCCAGCAGCCAAGATCCGAGCACAGATACGCAGTATTTT.

The chain uses TRBV4-2 and TRBJ2-7, with D perhaps TRBD2 (7 bases). Trimming pared 0 bases from V and 2 bases from J, leaving 20 bases between. This CDR3 region has 18 residues. Germline lookup yields CDR1 LGHNA and CDR2 YNFKEQ. The CDR3 sequence is CASSQDEGGGGGPYEQYF. The DNA for the CDR3 is TGTGCCAGCAGCCAAGATGAGGGAGGAGGGGGAGGGCCCTACGAGCAGTACTTC.

The rearrangement uses TRBV2 and TRBJ2-2; perhaps TRBD1 as D (5 bases). CDR1 is SNHLY, CDR2 FYNNEI, per germline. V lost 2 bases, J lost 6 bases, and 19 bases lay in between. This CDR3 spans 17 amino acids. The DNA for the CDR3 is TGTGCCAGCAGTGAATACAGTCAGGGAATAGTAGCCGGGGAGCTGTTTTTT. Translating gives CASSEYSQGIVAGELFF.

The gene calls are TRBV28 and TRBJ2-7; 7 bases match TRBD2. With V trimmed by 3 bases and J by 1 base, 15 bases remained unmatched. The germline CDR1 and CDR2 sequences are MDHEN and SYDVKM. The length of the CDR3 is 18 residues. The CDR3 coding sequence is TGTGCCAGCAGTTTCATCGGGCGGTCAGCGGGGCTTTCCTACGAGCAGTACTTC. Amino acids: CASSFIGRSAGLSYEQYF. The full variable domain, in which reference TRBV28 and TRBJ2-7 provide the parts outside the CDR3, is DVKVTQSSRYLVKRTGEKVFLECVQDMDHENMFWYRQDPGLGLRLIYFSYDVKMKEKGDIPEGYSVSREKKERFSLILESASTNQTSMYLCASSFIGRSAGLSYEQYFGPGTRLTVT.

This sequence joins TRBV4-3 and TRBJ2-7, with TRBD1 matching 9 bases. The CDR3 has 15 amino acids. The germline V gene has CDR1 LGHNA and CDR2 YSLEER. Losses at the gene ends were 0 bases for V and 3 bases for J; bases not matched to a gene: 3. CDR3: CASSQESGQGYEQYF. CDR3 nucleotides: TGCGCCAGCAGCCAAGAATCGGGACAGGGCTACGAGCAGTACTTC.

This sequence joins TRBV28 and TRBJ1-5; 7 bases map to TRBD1. Germline V gives CDR1 MDHEN, CDR2 SYDVKM. The CDR3 runs 14 residues. J was trimmed by 2 bases and V by 5 bases; bases with no gene match: 3. CDR3 protein: CASSPTGRNQPQHF. DNA of the CDR3: TGTGCCAGCAGTCCGACAGGGCGCAATCAGCCCCAGCATTTT.

The V and J genes are TRBV7-2 and TRBJ1-4, with D uncertain. V gave up 0 bases and J gave up 5 bases, with 13 bases separating them. The V gene's germline CDR1 is SGHTA and CDR2 FQGNSA. The CDR3 runs to 16 residues. The chain's CDR3 is CASSLALAAENEKLFF. CDR3 sequence (DNA): TGTGCCAGCAGCTTAGCGCTTGCGGCCGAGAATGAAAAACTGTTTTTT.

The V gene is TRBV10-3, the J gene TRBJ1-1; 7 nucleotides agree with TRBD1. The CDR3 is 13 amino acids. The germline V gene encodes CDR1 ENHRY and CDR2 SYGVKD. V was pared by 6 bases and J by 7 bases, with 8 bases of the junction left unmatched. CDR3 loop: CAIRTGIAGEAFF. In DNA form, the CDR3 reads TGTGCCATCAGGACAGGGATCGCGGGTGAAGCTTTCTTT.

The chain uses TRBV18 and TRBJ2-1; the D gene is possibly TRBD2 (5 bases). The CDR3 is 13 amino acids. V was clipped by 8 bases and J by 7 bases, with 15 bases between them. Germline V gene data show CDR1 as KGHSH and CDR2 as LQKENI. The CDR3 coding sequence is TGTGCCAGCACCTTTTACCCGGGAAATGAGCAGTTCTTC. It specifies CASTFYPGNEQFF. The full variable domain, with the rest looked up from reference TRBV18 and TRBJ2-1, is NAGVMQNPRHLVRRRGQEARLRCSPMKGHSHVYWYRQLPEEGLKFMVYLQKENIIDESGMPKERFSAEFPKEGPSILRIQQVVRGDSAAYFCASTFYPGNEQFFGPGTRLTVL.

The chain has TRBV2 and TRBJ2-1; TRBD2 agrees at 9 bases. The CDR3 has 14 amino acids. Germline CDR1 SNHLY, CDR2 FYNNEI. The J segment lost 6 bases and the V segment lost 6 bases, leaving 6 bases of the junction unmatched. CDR3: CASSPRLAANEQFF. The CDR3 DNA follows: TGTGCCAGCAGCCCCAGACTAGCGGCCAATGAGCAGTTCTTC.

V and J are TRBV15 and TRBJ2-1, with D possibly TRBD2 on 5 matching bases. The CDR3 runs 15 residues. The V gene lost 0 bases and the J gene lost 12 bases, with 18 bases spanning the gap. The V gene's germline CDR1 is LNHNV and CDR2 YYDKDF (reference sequence). The CDR3 spells CATSRDRSGSERQFF. The CDR3 DNA follows: TGTGCCACCAGCAGAGATCGCTCTGGGAGCGAGAGGCAGTTCTTC.